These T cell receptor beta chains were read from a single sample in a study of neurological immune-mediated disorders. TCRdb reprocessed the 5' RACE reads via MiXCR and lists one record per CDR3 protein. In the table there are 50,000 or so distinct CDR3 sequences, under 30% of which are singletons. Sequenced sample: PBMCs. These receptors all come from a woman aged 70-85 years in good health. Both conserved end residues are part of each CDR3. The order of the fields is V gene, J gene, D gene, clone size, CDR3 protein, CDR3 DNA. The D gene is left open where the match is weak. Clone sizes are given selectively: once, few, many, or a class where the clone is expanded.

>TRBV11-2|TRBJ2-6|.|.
CASSLVWGSGANVLTF
TGTGCCAGCAGCTTAGTTTGGGGATCTGGGGCCAACGTCCTGACTTTC
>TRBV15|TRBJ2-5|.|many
CATSREVKETQYF
TGTGCCACCAGCAGAGAAGTCAAAGAGACCCAGTACTTC
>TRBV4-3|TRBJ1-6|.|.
CASSQDHRRDSPLHF
TGCGCCAGCAGCCAAGATCATCGGCGCGACTCACCCCTCCACTTT
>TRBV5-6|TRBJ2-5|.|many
CASSATETQYF
TGTGCCAGCAGCGCCACTGAGACCCAGTACTTC
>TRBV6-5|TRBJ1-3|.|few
CASSALGSGNTIYF
TGTGCCAGCAGCGCCCTGGGGTCTGGAAACACCATATATTTT
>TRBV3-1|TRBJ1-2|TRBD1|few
CASSPRQGYGYTF
TGTGCCAGCAGCCCTCGACAGGGATATGGCTACACCTTC
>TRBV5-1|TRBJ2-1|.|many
CASSPTEVRSYNEQFF
TGCGCCAGCAGCCCGACAGAGGTTCGCTCCTACAATGAGCAGTTCTTC
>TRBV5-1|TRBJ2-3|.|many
CASSLVHWTDTQYF
TGCGCCAGCAGCTTGGTGCACTGGACAGATACGCAGTATTTT
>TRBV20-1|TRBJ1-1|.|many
CSARDEGRGGDTEAFF
TGCAGTGCTAGAGATGAGGGCCGGGGTGGGGACACTGAAGCTTTCTTT
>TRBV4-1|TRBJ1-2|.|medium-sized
CASSQPWGSDGYTF
TGCGCCAGCAGCCAGCCCTGGGGCAGTGATGGCTACACCTTC
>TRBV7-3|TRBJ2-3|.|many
CASSLYREDTQYF
TGTGCCAGCAGCCTTTACAGGGAAGATACGCAGTATTTT
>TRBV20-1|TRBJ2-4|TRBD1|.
CSAMRQGVAKNIQYF
TGCAGTGCAATGAGACAGGGGGTAGCCAAAAACATTCAGTACTTC
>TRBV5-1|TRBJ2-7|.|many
CASSPRQSSYEQYF
TGCGCCAGCAGCCCGCGGCAGTCCTCCTACGAGCAGTACTTC
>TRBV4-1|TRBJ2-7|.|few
CASSQVGVRSRVYEQYF
TGCGCCAGCAGCCAAGTTGGTGTGAGGTCTCGGGTTTACGAGCAGTACTTC
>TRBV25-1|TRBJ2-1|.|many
CASSEGLVAYNEQFF
TGTGCCAGCAGTGAAGGGCTAGTAGCCTACAATGAGCAGTTCTTC
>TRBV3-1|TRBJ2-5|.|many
CASSQRGGFETQYF
TGTGCCAGCAGCCAACGGGGTGGGTTCGAGACCCAGTACTTC
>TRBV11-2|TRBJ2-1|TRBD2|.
CASSLERGADEQFF
TGTGCCAGCAGCTTAGAGCGGGGGGCGGATGAGCAGTTCTTC
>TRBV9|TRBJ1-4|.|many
CASSVGVNEKLFF
TGTGCCAGCAGCGTTGGAGTAAATGAAAAACTGTTTTTT
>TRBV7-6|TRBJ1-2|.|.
CASSLVPGARSGLGTYGYTF
TGTGCCAGCAGCTTAGTTCCGGGGGCGAGATCTGGCCTGGGGACCTATGGCTACACCTTC
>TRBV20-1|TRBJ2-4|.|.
CSAPDRFQNIQYF
TGCAGTGCTCCCGACAGGTTCCAAAACATTCAGTACTTC
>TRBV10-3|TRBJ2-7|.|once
CAILREVSQEQYF
TGTGCCATCCTCAGAGAAGTATCTCAAGAGCAGTACTTC
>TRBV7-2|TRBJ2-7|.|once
CASSLKPAYEQYF
TGTGCCAGCAGCTTAAAACCGGCCTACGAGCAGTACTTC
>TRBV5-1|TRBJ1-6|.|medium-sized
CASSSGTRRSDSPLHF
TGCGCCAGCAGCTCAGGGACAAGGCGCAGTGATTCACCCCTCCACTTT
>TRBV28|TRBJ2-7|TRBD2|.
CSTLGLAGAESEQYF
TGTTCCACCCTTGGACTAGCGGGAGCGGAGAGCGAGCAGTACTTC
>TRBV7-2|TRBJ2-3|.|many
CASSPTAASGTDTQYF
TGTGCCAGCAGTCCCACCGCGGCTAGCGGCACAGATACGCAGTATTTT
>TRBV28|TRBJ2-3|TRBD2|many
CASSRLYGRAGEKDTQYF
TGTGCCAGCAGTCGTCTTTACGGGAGGGCCGGGGAGAAAGATACGCAGTATTTT
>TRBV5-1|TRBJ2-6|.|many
CASSLLGVEGANVLTF
TGCGCCAGCAGCTTGTTGGGGGTGGAAGGGGCCAACGTCCTGACTTTC
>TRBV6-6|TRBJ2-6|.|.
CASSYSPGANVLTF
TGTGCCAGCAGTTACTCGCCTGGGGCCAACGTCCTGACTTTC
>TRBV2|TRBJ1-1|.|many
CASTSQGGGTEAFF
TGTGCCAGCACCTCACAGGGAGGCGGGACTGAAGCTTTCTTT
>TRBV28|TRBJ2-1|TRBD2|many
CASTPAGLAGGVPPYNEQFF
TGTGCCAGCACCCCTGCTGGACTAGCGGGAGGGGTACCCCCTTACAATGAGCAGTTCTTC
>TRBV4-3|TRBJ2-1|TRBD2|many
CASSRLAGTYNEQFF
TGCGCCAGCAGCCGACTAGCGGGGACCTACAATGAGCAGTTCTTC
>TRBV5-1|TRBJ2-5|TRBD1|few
CASRDGTGEQETQYF
TGCGCCAGCAGGGACGGGACAGGCGAGCAAGAGACCCAGTACTTC
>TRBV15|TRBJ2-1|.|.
CATSPQGTYNEEFF
TGTGCCACCAGCCCTCAGGGGACCTACAATGAGGAGTTCTTC
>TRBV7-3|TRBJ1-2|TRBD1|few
CASSQGDGYTF
TGTGCCAGCAGCCAGGGGGATGGCTACACCTTC
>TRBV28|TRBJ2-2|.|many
CASSITGARGGELFF
TGTGCCAGCAGTATTACGGGAGCCCGGGGCGGGGAGCTGTTTTTT
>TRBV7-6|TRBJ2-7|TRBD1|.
CASSPQAGGAGYEQYF
TGTGCCAGCAGCCCCCAGGCAGGGGGCGCAGGGTACGAGCAGTACTTC
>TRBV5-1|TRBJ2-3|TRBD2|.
CASSILAGAGTDTQYF
TGCGCCAGCAGCATACTAGCGGGAGCCGGGACAGATACGCAGTATTTT
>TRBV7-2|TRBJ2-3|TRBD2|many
CASSLAPLAGGDTQYF
TGTGCCAGCAGCTTAGCTCCTTTAGCGGGGGGGGATACGCAGTATTTT